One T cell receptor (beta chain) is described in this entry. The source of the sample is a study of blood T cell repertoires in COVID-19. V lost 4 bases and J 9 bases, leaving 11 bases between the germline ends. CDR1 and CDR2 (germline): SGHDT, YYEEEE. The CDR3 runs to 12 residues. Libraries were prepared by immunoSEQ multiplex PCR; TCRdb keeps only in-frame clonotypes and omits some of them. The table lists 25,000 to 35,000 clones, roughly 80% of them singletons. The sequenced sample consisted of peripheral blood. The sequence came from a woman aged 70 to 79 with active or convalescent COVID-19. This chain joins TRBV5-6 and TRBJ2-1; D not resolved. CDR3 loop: CASSRDNGEQFF. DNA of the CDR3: TGTGCCAGCAGCCGTGACAACGGTGAGCAGTTCTTC.